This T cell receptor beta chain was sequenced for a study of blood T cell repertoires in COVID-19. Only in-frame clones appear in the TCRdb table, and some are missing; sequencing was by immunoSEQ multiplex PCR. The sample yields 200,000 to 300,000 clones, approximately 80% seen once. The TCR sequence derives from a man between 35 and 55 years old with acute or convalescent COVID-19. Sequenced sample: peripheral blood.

DNA of the CDR3: TGTGCCAGCAGCCCCGGACAGGGGATGAACACCGGGGAGCTGTTTTTT. Its protein is CASSPGQGMNTGELFF. The genes are TRBV6-6 and TRBJ2-2; 9 bases line up with TRBD1. CDR3 length equals 16 residues. From germline, CDR1 is MNHNY and CDR2 SVGAGI (reference sequence). The ends lost 6 bases at V and 1 base at J; junction bases unmatched: 6.